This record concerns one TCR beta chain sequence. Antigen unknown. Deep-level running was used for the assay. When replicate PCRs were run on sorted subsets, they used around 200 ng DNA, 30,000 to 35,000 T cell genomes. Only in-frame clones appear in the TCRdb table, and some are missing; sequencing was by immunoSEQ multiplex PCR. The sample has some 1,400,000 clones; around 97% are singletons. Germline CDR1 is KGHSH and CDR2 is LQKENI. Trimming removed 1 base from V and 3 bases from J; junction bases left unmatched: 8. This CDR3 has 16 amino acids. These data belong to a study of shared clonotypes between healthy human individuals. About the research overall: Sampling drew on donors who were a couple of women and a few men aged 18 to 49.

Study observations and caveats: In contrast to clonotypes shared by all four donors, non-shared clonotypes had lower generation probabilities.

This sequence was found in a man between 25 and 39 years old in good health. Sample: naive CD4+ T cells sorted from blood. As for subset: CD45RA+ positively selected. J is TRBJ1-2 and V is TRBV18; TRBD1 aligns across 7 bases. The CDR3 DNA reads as TGTGCCAGCTCACCACTACCCGGGACAGCGGACTATGGCTACACCTTC. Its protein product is CASSPLPGTADYGYTF. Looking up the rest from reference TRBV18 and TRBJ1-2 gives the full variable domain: NAGVMQNPRHLVRRRGQEARLRCSPMKGHSHVYWYRQLPEEGLKFMVYLQKENIIDESGMPKERFSAEFPKEGPSILRIQQVVRGDSAAYFCASSPLPGTADYGYTFGSGTRLTVV.